One and the same sample provided the 24 T cell receptor beta chains below, sequenced in a study of T cells after yellow fever vaccination. TCRdb analysed the 5' RACE reads with MiXCR anew, one entry per CDR3 protein. The data show roughly 260,000 distinct CDR3 sequences, 10% to 15% seen once. Material: CD4+ T cells sorted from PBMCs, obtained 45 days after the yellow fever booster vaccination. These receptors all stem from a man aged 25-45 years who received the YFV17D yellow fever vaccine.

The gene calls are TRBV4-2 and TRBJ2-5, with 9 bases identical to TRBD1. Trimming cost V 4 bases and J 3 bases; bases outside gene matches: 9. The CDR3 length is 16 residues. Germline values: CDR1 LGHNA, CDR2 YNFKEQ. CDR3 sequence: CASSRAPGQGEETQYF. The CDR3 DNA is TGTGCCAGCAGCCGCGCCCCGGGACAGGGAGAAGAGACCCAGTACTTC.

This clonotype was recorded a few times. This rearrangement joins TRBV10-1 to TRBJ2-3; no reliable D call. The length of the CDR3 is 16 residues. V lost 1 base and J 0 bases, leaving 11 bases between the germline ends. Germline values: CDR1 WNHNN, CDR2 SYGVQD (reference sequence). The CDR3 loop reads CASSEFLSSSTDTQYF. In DNA form, the CDR3 reads TGCGCCAGCAGTGAGTTTCTATCATCCAGCACAGATACGCAGTATTTT.

The rearrangement uses TRBV5-1 and TRBJ2-1; D call uncertain. Germline assignment: CDR1 SGHRS and CDR2 YFSETQ. Between the trimmed V and J ends, which lost 4 bases and 6 bases, there was a span of 17 bases. The CDR3 is 15 amino acids. CDR3 bases: TGCGCCAGCAGCCCTCCCATTGGCGGCCCCAATGAGCAGTTCTTC. Its translation is CASSPPIGGPNEQFF.

This sequence joins TRBV20-1 and TRBJ2-2; D perhaps matches TRBD1 (7 bases). V was trimmed by 5 bases and J by 1 base, leaving 14 bases between them. Germline assignment: CDR1 DFQATT and CDR2 SNEGSKA (reference sequence). This CDR3 spans 15 amino acids. CDR3: CSAPRGVGNTGELFF. The CDR3 DNA sequence: TGCAGTGCTCCCAGGGGGGTAGGGAACACCGGGGAGCTGTTTTTT.

This clonotype was seen at least ten times. This chain uses TRBV5-1 with TRBJ2-3; a possible D gene is TRBD2 (6 bases). Germline assignment: CDR1 SGHRS and CDR2 YFSETQ. The CDR3 extends over 14 amino acids. The ends were cut back, 3 bases at V and 0 bases at J, with 8 bases in the middle. Here the CDR3 reads CASSSLASTDTQYF. The CDR3 region has the DNA TGCGCCAGCAGCTCACTAGCTAGCACAGATACGCAGTATTTT.

This clonotype was found many times. The V gene is TRBV6-2 or TRBV6-3, the J gene TRBJ2-6; TRBD2 might be the D (5 bases). Per germline, CDR1 MNHEY and CDR2 SVGEGT. Trimming left V 5 bases short and J 0 bases short, with 5 bases between. The CDR3 is 14 amino acids. The chain's CDR3 is CASSRGSGANVLTF. As DNA, the CDR3 is TGTGCCAGCAGTCGGGGCTCTGGGGCCAACGTCCTGACTTTC.

This clonotype was seen a handful of times. The gene calls are TRBV6-5 and TRBJ1-1, with D possibly matching TRBD1 (5 bases). The germline gives CDR1 MNHEY, CDR2 SVGAGI. The CDR3 has 14 amino acids. Trimming removed 3 bases at V and 0 bases at J, with 8 bases between. The chain's CDR3 is CASSYDRLNTEAFF. The CDR3 nucleotides read TGTGCCAGCAGTTATGACAGACTGAACACTGAAGCTTTCTTT.

The chain links TRBV28 to TRBJ2-7; D is perhaps TRBD1 (7 bases). CDR3 length equals 13 residues. CDR1 is MDHEN, CDR2 SYDVKM, per germline. V was cut by 6 bases and J by 3 bases, with 12 bases left in between. The CDR3 nucleotides are TGTGCCAGCAGGCGGGACAGCCTCTACGAGCAGTACTTC. It encodes CASRRDSLYEQYF.

There are a few counts of this clonotype. The J gene is TRBJ2-3, the V gene TRBV9; TRBD2 aligns across 11 bases. CDR1 SGDLS and CDR2 YYNGEE come from the germline V gene. The junction had 4 bases not matched to a gene; V was cut back by 0 bases and J by 4 bases. This CDR3 region has 16 residues. The DNA for the CDR3 is TGTGCCAGCAGCGTAGACCTAGCGGGAGGTGCAGATACGCAGTATTTT. Protein product: CASSVDLAGGADTQYF.

This clonotype has ten or more counts. The chain joins TRBV7-9 to TRBJ2-5; D tentatively fits TRBD1 or TRBD2 (5 bases each). The CDR3 runs 13 residues. The V gene's germline CDR1 is SEHNR and CDR2 FQNEAQ (reference sequence). V was cut by 3 bases and J by 4 bases, with 9 bases left in between. CDR3 DNA: TGTGCCAGCAGCTTCCAGGGACCAGAGACCCAGTACTTC. It yields the protein CASSFQGPETQYF.

In its sample, this clonotype was seen a few times. The chain links TRBV9 to TRBJ2-1; D is perhaps TRBD1 (6 bases). The ends were cut back, 1 base at V and 1 base at J, with 12 bases in the middle. CDR1 is SGDLS and CDR2 is YYNGEE in the germline V gene. The CDR3 has 16 amino acids. The CDR3 region is CASSVTGTLSYNEQFF. CDR3 coding DNA: TGTGCCAGCAGCGTAACAGGGACATTGTCCTACAATGAGCAGTTCTTC.

The sample holds a few counts of this clonotype. The gene calls are TRBV30 and TRBJ2-6, with D possibly TRBD1 on 5 matching bases. Germline CDR1 is GTSNPN and CDR2 is SVGIG (reference sequence). The CDR3 has 16 residues. V was clipped by 3 bases and J by 1 base, with 13 bases between them. The DNA for the CDR3 is TGTGCCTGGAGAAGGGGCCGCTTATCTGGGGCCAACGTCCTGACTTTC. Amino acid sequence: CAWRRGRLSGANVLTF.

This clonotype was recorded a few times. The rearrangement joins TRBV20-1 to TRBJ2-6; D call uncertain. V was trimmed by 6 bases and J by 0 bases, leaving 12 bases between them. Germline CDR1 reads DFQATT; CDR2 reads SNEGSKA (reference sequence). The CDR3 sequence is 15 residues long. The DNA of the CDR3 is TGCAGTGCCGAAGCGTTAAGCTCTGGGGCCAACGTCCTGACTTTC. Translating it yields CSAEALSSGANVLTF.

The V call is TRBV6-5, the J call TRBJ2-7; D unresolved. V lost 0 bases to trimming and J lost 2 bases, with 11 bases between them. The CDR3 is 15 amino acids. Germline V lookup: CDR1 MNHEY, CDR2 SVGAGI. The CDR3 loop is CASSYSVKVTYEQYF. CDR3 in DNA: TGTGCCAGCAGTTACTCAGTAAAAGTGACCTACGAGCAGTACTTC.

This clonotype was recorded once. The rearrangement links TRBV7-8 to TRBJ1-5; TRBD1 agrees at 7 bases. The CDR3 has 12 amino acids. Germline V gene sequence: CDR1 SGHVS, CDR2 FQNEAQ. V dropped 1 base and J dropped 9; count of bases not matched to a gene: 0. The CDR3 here is CASSLDRGPQHF. The CDR3, as DNA: TGTGCCAGCAGCTTAGACAGGGGGCCCCAGCATTTT. Full variable domain (remainder filled in from reference TRBV7-8 and TRBJ1-5): GAGVSQSPRYKVAKRGQDVALRCDPISGHVSLFWYQQALGQGPEFLTYFQNEAQLDKSGLPSDRFFAERPEGSVSTLKIQRTQQEDSAVYLCASSLDRGPQHFGDGTRLSIL.

V is TRBV19 and J is TRBJ2-3; D is unclear. V gave up 9 bases and J gave up 4 bases, with 14 bases separating them. CDR1 and CDR2 from the germline V gene are LNHDA and SQIVND (reference sequence). CDR3 length: 13 amino acids. This chain's CDR3 is CASGLIRSDTQYF. Written as DNA, the CDR3 is TGTGCCAGCGGTCTTATTCGGTCAGATACGCAGTATTTT.

This clonotype was seen at least ten times. The chain combines TRBV20-1 with TRBJ1-6; tentatively, D is TRBD1 (5 bases). The CDR3 totals 15 residues. Germline CDR1 and CDR2: DFQATT and SNEGSKA (reference sequence). The V end was cut by 6 bases, the J end by 7 bases, with 19 bases between. This chain's CDR3 is CSADEALRENSPLHF. Here the CDR3 DNA reads TGCAGTGCGGACGAAGCCCTCAGGGAGAATTCACCCCTCCACTTT.

This clonotype has just a few counts. V gene TRBV6-1 combines with J gene TRBJ2-5, with 7 bases lining up with TRBD2. The CDR3 spans 14 residues. Germline CDR1 MNHNS, CDR2 SASEGT. Trimming at V came to 5 bases and at J to 1 base, leaving 4 bases not matched to a gene. CDR3 in DNA: TGTGCCAGCAGTCGAGGGACTATCCAAGAGACCCAGTACTTC. Translating it yields CASSRGTIQETQYF.

The chain has TRBV5-1 and TRBJ1-1; 10 bases agree with TRBD1. CDR3 length: 15 amino acids. Germline lookup yields CDR1 SGHRS and CDR2 YFSETQ. J gave up 4 bases and V 0 bases, and 3 bases lay outside the gene matches. CDR3 coding DNA: TGCGCCAGCAGCTTGGAAGGGACAGGGGTCACTGAAGCTTTCTTT. Translated, it gives CASSLEGTGVTEAFF.

The CDR3 DNA sequence: TGTGCCAGCAGCAAACAGGGTTTCCTCGAGCAGTACTTC. It specifies CASSKQGFLEQYF. The rearrangement links TRBV6-6 to TRBJ2-7; a possible D gene is TRBD1 (6 bases). The CDR3 spans 13 residues. The germline gives CDR1 MNHNY, CDR2 SVGAGI (reference sequence). V lost 6 bases, J lost 6 bases, and 15 bases lay in between.

Only a few counts were recorded for this clonotype. This rearrangement joins TRBV7-2 to TRBJ2-5, with a tentative D call TRBD1 (6 bases). V lost 5 bases to trimming and J lost 4 bases, with 17 bases between them. Germline V lookup: CDR1 SGHTA, CDR2 FQGNSA. CDR3 length equals 15 residues. The DNA for the CDR3 is TGTGCCAGCAGCAATACCGGGACACATGGAGAGACCCAGTACTTC. Translating it yields CASSNTGTHGETQYF.

This clonotype was observed many times. The J gene is TRBJ2-5, the V gene TRBV7-8; no clear D gene. V shed 6 bases and J shed 9 bases, with 11 bases lying between them. CDR1 SGHVS and CDR2 FQNEAQ come from the germline V gene. This CDR3 comprises 11 residues. CDR3 amino acids: CASRGLSAQYF. In DNA form, the CDR3 reads TGTGCCAGCAGGGGCCTCTCAGCCCAGTACTTC.

The J gene is TRBJ2-3, the V gene TRBV7-9; possibly TRBD2 for D (6 bases). The V end lost 8 bases, the J end lost 3 bases, and 9 bases lay between the germline ends. The CDR3 is 12 residues long. In germline, CDR1 is SEHNR, CDR2 FQNEAQ (reference sequence). The CDR3 protein is CASDRGTDTQYF. The DNA for the CDR3 is TGTGCCAGCGATCGGGGGACAGATACGCAGTATTTT.

This clonotype has a handful of counts. The rearrangement uses TRBV4-3 and TRBJ2-7; TRBD2 agrees at 8 bases. The germline V gene encodes CDR1 LGHNA and CDR2 YSLEER. The V gene end was trimmed by 1 base and the J gene end by 4 bases; junction bases not matched to a gene: 9. CDR3 length equals 16 residues. The CDR3, as DNA: TGCGCCAGCAGCCAAGTTCATAGCGGGATAGGATACGAGCAGTACTTC. Protein sequence: CASSQVHSGIGYEQYF.